Below are 17 T cell receptor beta chains sequenced from a single sample in a study of shared clonotypes between healthy human individuals. This table comes from immunoSEQ multiplex PCR, and its TCRdb copy is limited to in-frame clones, with some not included. This sample has 850,000 to 1,200,000 clones, with roughly 70% found just once. The sample taken for sequencing was memory CD4+ T cells sorted from blood. Subset here: CD45RA-negative fraction. These receptors were collected from a man aged 18 to 29 in good health.

A word on this clone: At one boundary the junction diverges from the germline segment, which might be a read error. This chain links TRBV7-6 with TRBJ2-1; 9 bases align to TRBD1. The CDR3 runs to 17 residues. CDR1 is SGHVS, CDR2 FNYEAQ, per germline. DNA of the CDR3: TGTGCCAGCAGCGCGGGACAGGGAGGGTTCTCCTACAATGCGCAGTTCTTC. Its protein is CASSAGQGGFSYNAQFF. Complete variable domain (other parts from reference TRBV7-6 and TRBJ2-1): GAGVSQSPRYKVTKRGQDVALRCDPISGHVSLYWYRQALGQGPEFLTYFNYEAQQDKSGLPNDRFSAERPEGSISTLTIQRTEQRDSAMYRCASSAGQGGFSYNAQFFGPGTRLTVL.

A word on this clone: A much larger clonotype is one base distant, so this may be a read error. The V and J genes are TRBV7-9 and TRBJ1-4; maybe TRBD1 (6 bases). The germline gives CDR1 SEHNR, CDR2 FQNEAQ (reference sequence). V was shortened by 0 bases and J by 3 bases, with 11 bases between the two germline ends. CDR3 length: 16 amino acids. CDR3 DNA sequence: TGTGCCAGCAGCTTAGCAAGGGGGAAGTCTAATGAAAAACTGTTTTTT. Protein sequence: CASSLARGKSNEKLFF.

The chain couples TRBV7-2 to TRBJ2-3, with D maybe TRBD2 (5 bases). V lost 0 bases, J lost 2 bases, and 12 bases lay in between. Germline CDR1 SGHTA, CDR2 FQGNSA. The CDR3 is 16 residues long. This CDR3 is CASSLAGAPPTDTQYF. The DNA for the CDR3 is TGTGCCAGCAGCTTAGCGGGAGCCCCCCCCACAGATACGCAGTATTTT.

The sample holds one count of this clone. The chain uses TRBV2 and TRBJ2-5; D remains unclear. Germline CDR1 and CDR2: SNHLY and FYNNEI. V was clipped by 6 bases and J by 4 bases, with 15 bases between them. The CDR3 is made up of 14 amino acids. CDR3 sequence: CASRDTVLRETQYF. The CDR3 region has the DNA TGTGCCAGCAGGGATACAGTCTTGCGAGAGACCCAGTACTTC.

This sequence joins TRBV30 and TRBJ1-1; D remains unclear. The germline gives CDR1 GTSNPN, CDR2 SVGIG (reference sequence). With 0 bases removed from V and 1 base from J, the gap between germline ends came to 6 bases. The CDR3 sequence is 13 residues long. The CDR3 DNA sequence: TGTGCCTGGAGTGTGAACGGGAACACTGAAGCTTTCTTT. This encodes CAWSVNGNTEAFF.

This clone has a count of ten or more. The chain couples TRBV18 to TRBJ2-5, with TRBD1 matching over 7 bases. This CDR3 has 15 residues. Germline V gives CDR1 KGHSH, CDR2 LQKENI. J gave up 5 bases and V 2 bases, and 8 bases lay outside the gene matches. The CDR3: CASSPSTGSRETQYF. In DNA, the CDR3 is TGTGCCAGCTCACCATCGACAGGGTCGCGGGAGACCCAGTACTTC.

Comments on this clone: The sample carries other DNA sequences with the same CDR3. V gene TRBV5-4 combines with J gene TRBJ1-1; D gene ambiguous. The V and J ends lost 0 bases and 2 bases respectively, with 2 bases between them. The CDR3 length is 12 residues. From germline, CDR1 is SGHNT and CDR2 YYREEE (reference sequence). CDR3 sequence (DNA): TGTGCCAGCAGCTTGGTAAACACTGAAGCTTTCTTT. It translates to CASSLVNTEAFF.

This chain uses TRBV4-3 with TRBJ2-7; 11 bases line up with TRBD2. The J segment lost 10 bases and the V segment lost 1 base, leaving 3 bases of the junction unmatched. The CDR3 sequence is 13 residues long. The V gene's germline CDR1 is LGHNA and CDR2 YSLEER. CDR3 amino acids: CASSQGLAGNQYF. The CDR3 DNA sequence: TGCGCCAGCAGCCAAGGACTAGCGGGGAACCAGTACTTC.

The rearrangement uses TRBV11-2 and TRBJ2-5; a weak D match, TRBD1 (5 bases). The CDR3 runs 13 residues. V gave up 3 bases and J gave up 7 bases, with 12 bases separating them. The germline gives CDR1 SGHAT, CDR2 FQNNGV. The CDR3 DNA follows: TGTGCCAGCAGCTTGACCTTCCAGGGGACCCAGTACTTC. This encodes CASSLTFQGTQYF.

This clone was observed a few times. The sample contains more than one DNA sequence encoding this CDR3. The chain couples TRBV2 to TRBJ1-5; 9 positions agree with TRBD1. Germline assignment: CDR1 SNHLY and CDR2 FYNNEI. V dropped 4 bases and J dropped 7; count of bases not matched to a gene: 5. CDR3 length: 14 residues. This chain's CDR3 is CASSAQGAGQPQHF. The CDR3, as DNA: TGTGCCAGCAGTGCACAGGGGGCCGGGCAGCCCCAGCATTTT.

For this clone: Other DNA sequences in this specimen translate into the identical CDR3. The chain is built from TRBV28 and TRBJ1-2; D gene uncertain. Deletions cut 6 bases from V and 1 base from J, with 3 bases between. The germline V gene has CDR1 MDHEN and CDR2 SYDVKM. CDR3 length: 11 residues. CDR3 nucleotide sequence: TGTGCCAGCAGCCTTAACTATGGCTACACCTTC. It specifies CASSLNYGYTF.

The chain has TRBV6-5 and TRBJ1-1; D not resolved. V was pared by 8 bases and J by 1 base, with 8 bases between. The CDR3 has 12 amino acids. Germline CDR1 MNHEY, CDR2 SVGAGI. DNA for the CDR3: TGTGCCAGCTTCGGTCGGAACACTGAAGCTTTCTTT. Its protein is CASFGRNTEAFF.

The rearrangement links TRBV5-1 to TRBJ2-5; D is ambiguous. The CDR3 is 14 amino acids. The germline V gene encodes CDR1 SGHRS and CDR2 YFSETQ. Trimming pared 2 bases from V and 1 base from J, leaving 9 bases between. Written as DNA, the CDR3 is TGCGCCAGCAGCTTCCCCAACCGCCAAGAGACCCAGTACTTC. This encodes CASSFPNRQETQYF. Full variable domain (outside the CDR3, taken from reference TRBV5-1 and TRBJ2-5): KAGVTQTPRYLIKTRGQQVTLSCSPISGHRSVSWYQQTPGQGLQFLFEYFSETQRNKGNFPGRFSGRQFSNSRSEMNVSTLELGDSALYLCASSFPNRQETQYFGPGTRLLVL.

This clone came up a few times. The chain couples TRBV6-6 to TRBJ2-7; D call uncertain. This CDR3 comprises 15 residues. Trimming removed 6 bases from V and 2 bases from J, with 17 bases in between. Germline V CDR1 and CDR2: MNHNY, SVGAGI (reference sequence). This CDR3 reads CASRPRPPNTYEQYF. DNA for the CDR3: TGTGCCAGCAGACCTCGGCCGCCAAATACCTACGAGCAGTACTTC.

This clone was counted once. It is likely a read error: a sequence one base away is far more abundant. The chain recombines TRBV2 with TRBJ2-1; 9 bases line up with TRBD2. Germline V CDR1 and CDR2: SNHLY, FYNNEI. V gave up 8 bases and J gave up 6 bases; unmatched junction bases: 8. This CDR3 contains 14 residues. The CDR3 DNA follows: TGTGCCAGCGCTGGACTAGCGCCTTGCAATGAGCAGTTCTTC. It is translated as CASAGLAPCNEQFF. The variable domain in full, completed from reference TRBV2 and TRBJ2-1, reads EPEVTQTPSHQVTQMGQEVILRCVPISNHLYFYWYRQILGQKVEFLVSFYNNEISEKSEIFDDQFSVERPDGSNFTLKIRSTKLEDSAMYFCASAGLAPCNEQFFGPGTRLTVL.

The chain is built from TRBV9 and TRBJ2-7; 9 bases are a match to TRBD1. The trim removed 3 bases at V and 3 bases at J, leaving 4 bases unmatched. CDR1 is SGDLS and CDR2 is YYNGEE in the germline V gene. The CDR3 totals 14 residues. The CDR3 DNA sequence: TGTGCCAGCAGCGGGGACAGGGACATCTACGAGCAGTACTTC. The encoded protein is CASSGDRDIYEQYF.

J is TRBJ2-7 and V is TRBV7-2; 9 nucleotides agree with TRBD1. The junction had 6 bases not matched to a gene; V was cut back by 4 bases and J by 2 bases. There are 15 residues in the CDR3. Germline V gene data show CDR1 as SGHTA and CDR2 as FQGNSA. The CDR3 here is CASSSDGTGTYEQYF. Written as DNA, the CDR3 is TGTGCCAGCAGCTCGGACGGGACAGGGACCTACGAGCAGTACTTC.